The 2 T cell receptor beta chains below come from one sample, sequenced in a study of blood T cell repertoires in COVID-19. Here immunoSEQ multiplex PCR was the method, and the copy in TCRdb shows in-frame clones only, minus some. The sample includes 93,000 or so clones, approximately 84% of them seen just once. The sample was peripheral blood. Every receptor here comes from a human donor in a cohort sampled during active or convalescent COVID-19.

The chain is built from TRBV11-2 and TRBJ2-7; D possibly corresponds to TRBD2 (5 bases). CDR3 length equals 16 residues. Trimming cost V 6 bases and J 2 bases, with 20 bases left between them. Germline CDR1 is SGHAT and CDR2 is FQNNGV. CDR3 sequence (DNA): TGTGCCAGCAGAAAACCCGGGATCTCCAGTACCTACGAGCAGTACTTC. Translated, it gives CASRKPGISSTYEQYF.

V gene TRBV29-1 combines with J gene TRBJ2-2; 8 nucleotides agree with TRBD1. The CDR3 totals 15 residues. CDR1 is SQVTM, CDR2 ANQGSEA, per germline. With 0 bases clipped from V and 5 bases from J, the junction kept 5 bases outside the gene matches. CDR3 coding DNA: TGCAGCGTTGAAGATCCACAGGGGGTGACCGGGGAGCTGTTTTTT. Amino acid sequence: CSVEDPQGVTGELFF.